This TCR beta chain was identified during a study of blood T cell repertoires in COVID-19. Sequencing was performed with immunoSEQ multiplex PCR; in TCRdb, only in-frame clones are kept and a portion is missing. The repertoire holds 220,000 or so clones, with about 83% as singletons. CDR1 SGDLS and CDR2 YYNGEE come from the germline V gene. J was trimmed by 0 bases and V by 3 bases; bases with no gene match: 8. The CDR3 is made up of 17 amino acids. Residents of approximately 25 US areas, aged roughly 18 to 89 years, made up the participants. Participants reported their clinical history, and cohort assignment relied on those reports. Cohort 3 donors were reported recovered after two negative PCRs, clearance, or symptom resolution.

Material: PBMCs or T cells enriched from blood (not recorded which). This chain connects TRBV9 to TRBJ2-2; 7 positions match TRBD1. The receptor was isolated from a woman in her thirties or forties who had recovered from COVID-19. For the CDR3, the DNA is TGTGCCAGCAGCGCCCACATCGACAGGGCGAACACCGGGGAGCTGTTTTTT. This translates into CASSAHIDRANTGELFF.